The next 16 T cell receptor beta chains were all read from a single sample in a study of blood T cell repertoires in COVID-19. TCRdb's table, derived via immunoSEQ multiplex PCR, lists solely in-frame clones and lacks some. The sample has over 85,000 clones, roughly four fifths seen once. The sample was peripheral blood. Source of these receptors: a woman aged 55 to 70 with acute or convalescent COVID-19.

The V call is TRBV4-3, the J call TRBJ1-1; maybe TRBD1 (5 bases). Germline CDR1 and CDR2: LGHNA and YSLEER. V lost 3 bases and J lost 0, with 8 bases in between. This CDR3 contains 14 residues. The CDR3 nucleotides read TGCGCCAGCAGCCAGGACACTATGAACACTGAAGCTTTCTTT. Translating it yields CASSQDTMNTEAFF.

A single count supports this clone. Other nucleotide sequences from this sample produce the same CDR3. V is TRBV4-3 and J is TRBJ1-6; perhaps TRBD1 as D (6 bases). Trimming removed 0 bases at V and 5 bases at J, with 8 bases between. Germline V gene sequence: CDR1 LGHNA, CDR2 YSLEER. This CDR3 spans 15 amino acids. CDR3: CASSQDYRDNSPLHF. CDR3 nucleotide sequence: TGCGCCAGCAGCCAAGATTACAGGGATAATTCACCCCTCCACTTT.

The J gene is TRBJ2-5, the V gene TRBV11-2, with D perhaps TRBD1 (6 bases). The CDR3 has 14 amino acids. Germline CDR1 SGHAT, CDR2 FQNNGV. With 5 bases removed from V and 1 base from J, the gap between germline ends came to 11 bases. The CDR3 protein is CASSATGPQETQYF. CDR3 bases: TGTGCCAGCAGCGCAACAGGGCCCCAAGAGACCCAGTACTTC.

The chain employs TRBV11-2 and TRBJ2-4, with D uncertain. V lost 4 bases and J lost 2, with 9 bases in between. CDR1 and CDR2 (germline): SGHAT, FQNNGV. This CDR3 contains 14 residues. The DNA of the CDR3 is TGTGCCAGCAGCTCACTGCCTCCCAAAAACATTCAGTACTTC. It codes for CASSSLPPKNIQYF.

This clone was counted once. The CDR3 is CASSLDRNYGYTF. The CDR3 nucleotides are TGCGCCAGCAGCCTAGACAGAAACTATGGCTACACCTTC. V gene TRBV4-3 combines with J gene TRBJ1-2; weak D call: TRBD1 (5 bases). The CDR3 totals 13 residues. V gave up 4 bases and J gave up 2 bases, with 8 bases separating them. The germline V gene has CDR1 LGHNA and CDR2 YSLEER.

The chain couples TRBV5-6 to TRBJ2-3; no reliable D call. V was trimmed by 0 bases and J by 10 bases, leaving 6 bases between them. The CDR3 is 11 residues long. Per the germline V gene, CDR1 is SGHDT and CDR2 is YYEEEE. The chain's CDR3 is CASSLGHPQYF. CDR3 bases: TGTGCCAGCAGCTTGGGGCATCCGCAGTATTTT.

The chain uses TRBV30 and TRBJ1-6, with D perhaps TRBD1 (5 bases). The CDR3 is made up of 14 amino acids. Looked up from germline, CDR1 is GTSNPN and CDR2 is SVGIG (reference sequence). V was shortened by 2 bases and J by 7 bases, with 12 bases between the two germline ends. The CDR3 DNA sequence: TGTGCCTGGAGTACGATCGGGGGGAATTCACCCCTCCACTTT. This encodes CAWSTIGGNSPLHF. The whole variable domain, remainder taken from reference TRBV30 and TRBJ1-6, is SQTIHQWPATLVQPVGSPLSLECTVEGTSNPNLYWYRQAAGRGLQLLFYSVGIGQISSEVPQNLSASRPQDRQFILSSKKLLLSDSGFYLCAWSTIGGNSPLHFGNGTRLTVT.

The chain has TRBV5-1 and TRBJ2-2; TRBD2 agrees at 11 bases. The CDR3 contains 16 residues. J lost 5 bases, V lost 0 bases, and 3 bases had no gene match. CDR1 is SGHRS, CDR2 YFSETQ, per germline. The CDR3 is CASSLATSGGTGELFF. In nucleotides, the CDR3 is TGCGCCAGCAGCTTGGCCACTAGCGGGGGTACCGGGGAGCTGTTTTTT.

This clone was seen a handful of times. The rearrangement links TRBV6-6 to TRBJ1-5; D may be TRBD1 (5 bases). The ends were cut back, 0 bases at V and 5 bases at J, with 8 bases in the middle. Germline CDR1 MNHNY, CDR2 SVGAGI (reference sequence). This CDR3 has 14 amino acids. CDR3 coding DNA: TGTGCCAGCAGTTACTCGGGGGGTTATCAGCCCCAGCATTTT. It specifies CASSYSGGYQPQHF.

This clone was seen only once. This sequence joins TRBV6-9 and TRBJ2-1, with TRBD1 matching over 8 bases. This CDR3 has 18 amino acids. CDR1 is MNHGY and CDR2 is SVAAGI in the germline V gene. V was pared by 2 bases and J by 3 bases, with 12 bases of the junction left unmatched. DNA for the CDR3: TGTGCCAGCAGTTATCTTGGGTGTCAGGACAGGGACTACAATGAGCAGTTCTTC. This codes for CASSYLGCQDRDYNEQFF.

This chain links TRBV15 with TRBJ1-6, with 11 bases lining up with TRBD1. The CDR3 loop spans 15 amino acids. V lost 5 bases to trimming and J lost 10 bases; unmatched junction nucleotides: 7. Germline V CDR1 and CDR2: LNHNV, YYDKDF (reference sequence). The CDR3 sequence is CATSRWTGGESPLHF. The CDR3 nucleotides read TGTGCCACCAGCCGTTGGACAGGGGGCGAATCACCCCTCCACTTT.

This chain links TRBV5-4 with TRBJ1-1; D might be TRBD1 (6 bases). Per the germline V gene, CDR1 is SGHNT and CDR2 is YYREEE (reference sequence). The CDR3 totals 14 residues. V shed 4 bases and J shed 1 base, with 11 bases lying between them. The CDR3 reads CASSQGTENTEAFF. The CDR3 DNA sequence: TGTGCCAGCAGCCAGGGGACGGAGAACACTGAAGCTTTCTTT.

The V call is TRBV3-1 (or the pseudogene TRBV3-2), the J call TRBJ1-1, with D unclear. V dropped 4 bases and J dropped 1 base, with 10 bases sitting between them. The CDR3 consists of 14 residues. Germline V lookup: CDR1 LGHDT, CDR2 YNNKEL (reference sequence). CDR3 in DNA: TGTGCCAGCAGCCTTCTGGAGACGAACACTGAAGCTTTCTTT. Its translation: CASSLLETNTEAFF.

V and J are TRBV18 and TRBJ2-1, with 10 bases aligning to TRBD2. Trimming cost V 4 bases and J 2 bases; bases outside gene matches: 2. CDR1 is KGHSH, CDR2 LQKENI, per germline. The CDR3 runs 15 residues. The CDR3 region is CASSQTSGAYNEQFF. The CDR3 DNA sequence: TGTGCCAGCTCACAAACTAGCGGGGCCTACAATGAGCAGTTCTTC.

This clone has only one observation. The chain recombines TRBV7-2 with TRBJ2-7; unclear D gene. The CDR3 is 11 residues long. Germline-derived CDR1 and CDR2 are SGHTA and FQGNSA. V was shortened by 5 bases and J by 3 bases, with 5 bases between the two germline ends. CDR3 protein: CASSDIYEQYF. In nucleotides, the CDR3 is TGTGCCAGCAGCGACATCTACGAGCAGTACTTC.

The chain uses TRBV5-1 and TRBJ1-1; D might be TRBD1 (5 bases). V gave up 0 bases and J gave up 6 bases, with 12 bases separating them. The germline gives CDR1 SGHRS, CDR2 YFSETQ. The CDR3 length is 14 residues. CDR3 in amino acids: CASSLVGQGAEAFF. As DNA, the CDR3 is TGCGCCAGCAGCTTGGTGGGTCAGGGTGCTGAAGCTTTCTTT.